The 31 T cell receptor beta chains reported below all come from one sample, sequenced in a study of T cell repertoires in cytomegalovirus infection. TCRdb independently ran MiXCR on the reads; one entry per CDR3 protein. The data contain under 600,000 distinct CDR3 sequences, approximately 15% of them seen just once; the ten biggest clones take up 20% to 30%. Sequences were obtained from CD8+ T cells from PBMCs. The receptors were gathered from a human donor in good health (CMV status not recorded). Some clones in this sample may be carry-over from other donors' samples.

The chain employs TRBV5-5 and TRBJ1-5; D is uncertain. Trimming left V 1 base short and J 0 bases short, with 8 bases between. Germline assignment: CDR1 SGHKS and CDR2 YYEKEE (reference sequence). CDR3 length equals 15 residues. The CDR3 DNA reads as TGTGCCAGCAGCTTGCACGGCAATAGCAATCAGCCCCAGCATTTT. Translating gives CASSLHGNSNQPQHF.

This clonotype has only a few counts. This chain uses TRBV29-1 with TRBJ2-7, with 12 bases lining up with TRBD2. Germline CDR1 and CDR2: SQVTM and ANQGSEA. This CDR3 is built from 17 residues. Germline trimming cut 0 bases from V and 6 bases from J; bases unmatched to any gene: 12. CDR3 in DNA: TGCAGCGTTGAAGAGGCTAGCGGGAGGGCCTACAGTACCGAGCAGTACTTC. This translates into CSVEEASGRAYSTEQYF.

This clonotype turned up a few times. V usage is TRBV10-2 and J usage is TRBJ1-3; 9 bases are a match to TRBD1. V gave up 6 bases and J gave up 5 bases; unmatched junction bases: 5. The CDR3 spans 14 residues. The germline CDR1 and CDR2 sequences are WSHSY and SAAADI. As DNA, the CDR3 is TGCGCCAGCAGAGCCGGGACAGGGAGAAACACCATATATTTT. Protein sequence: CASRAGTGRNTIYF.

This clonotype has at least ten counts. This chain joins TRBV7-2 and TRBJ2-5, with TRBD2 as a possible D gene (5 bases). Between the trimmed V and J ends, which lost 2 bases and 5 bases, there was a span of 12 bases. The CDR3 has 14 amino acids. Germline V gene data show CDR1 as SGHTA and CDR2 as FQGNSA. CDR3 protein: CASSLNGVEETQYF. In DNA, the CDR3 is TGTGCCAGCAGCTTAAACGGGGTTGAGGAGACCCAGTACTTC.

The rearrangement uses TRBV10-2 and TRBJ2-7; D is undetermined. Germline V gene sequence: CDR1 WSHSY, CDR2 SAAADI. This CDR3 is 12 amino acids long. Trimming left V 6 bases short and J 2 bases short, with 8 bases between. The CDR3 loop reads CASRGHPYEQYF. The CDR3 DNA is TGCGCCAGCAGGGGCCATCCCTACGAGCAGTACTTC.

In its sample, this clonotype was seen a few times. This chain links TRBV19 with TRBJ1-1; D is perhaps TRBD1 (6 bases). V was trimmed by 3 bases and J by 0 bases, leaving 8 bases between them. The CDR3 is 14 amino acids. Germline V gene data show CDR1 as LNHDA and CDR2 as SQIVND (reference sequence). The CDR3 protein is CASSIQGMNTEAFF. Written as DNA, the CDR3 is TGTGCCAGTAGTATCCAGGGGATGAACACTGAAGCTTTCTTT.

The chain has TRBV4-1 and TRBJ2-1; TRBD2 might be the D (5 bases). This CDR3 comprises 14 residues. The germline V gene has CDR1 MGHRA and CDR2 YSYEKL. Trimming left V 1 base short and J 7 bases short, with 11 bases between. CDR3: CASSQGGPWNEQFF. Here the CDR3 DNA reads TGCGCCAGCAGCCAAGGAGGGCCTTGGAATGAGCAGTTCTTC.

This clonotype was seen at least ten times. The CDR3 sequence: CASSLGQSGNTIYF. The CDR3 region has the DNA TGTGCCAGCAGCTTAGGACAGTCTGGAAACACCATATATTTT. The chain links TRBV7-2 to TRBJ1-3; tentative D call: TRBD1 (5 bases). The germline CDR1 and CDR2 sequences are SGHTA and FQGNSA. The CDR3 has 14 residues. The V end lost 1 base, the J end lost 1 base, and 5 bases lay between the germline ends.

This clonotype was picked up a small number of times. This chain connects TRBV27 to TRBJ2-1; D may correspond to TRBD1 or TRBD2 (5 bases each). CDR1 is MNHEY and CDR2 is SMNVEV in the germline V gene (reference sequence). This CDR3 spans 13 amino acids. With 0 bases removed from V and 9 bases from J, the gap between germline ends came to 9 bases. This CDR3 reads CASSLSWGSEQFF. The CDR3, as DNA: TGTGCCAGCAGTTTATCGTGGGGGAGTGAGCAGTTCTTC.

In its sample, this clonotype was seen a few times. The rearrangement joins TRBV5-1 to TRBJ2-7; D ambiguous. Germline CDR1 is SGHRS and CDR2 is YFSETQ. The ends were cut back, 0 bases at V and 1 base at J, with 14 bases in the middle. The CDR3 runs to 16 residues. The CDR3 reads CASSLAVGLGSYEQYF. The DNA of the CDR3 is TGCGCCAGCAGCTTGGCCGTCGGGTTGGGATCCTACGAGCAGTACTTC.

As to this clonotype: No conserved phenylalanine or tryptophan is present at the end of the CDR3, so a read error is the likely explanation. The CDR3 here is CSVVFQGIAGAYEQYL. CDR3 DNA sequence: TGCAGCGTTGTTTTTCAAGGGATTGCGGGGGCCTACGAGCAGTACTTA. The rearrangement uses TRBV29-1 and TRBJ2-7; TRBD2 agrees at 7 bases. The V gene end was trimmed by 4 bases and the J gene end by 2 bases; junction bases not matched to a gene: 14. The CDR3 totals 16 residues. CDR1 and CDR2 from the germline V gene are SQVTM and ANQGSEA.

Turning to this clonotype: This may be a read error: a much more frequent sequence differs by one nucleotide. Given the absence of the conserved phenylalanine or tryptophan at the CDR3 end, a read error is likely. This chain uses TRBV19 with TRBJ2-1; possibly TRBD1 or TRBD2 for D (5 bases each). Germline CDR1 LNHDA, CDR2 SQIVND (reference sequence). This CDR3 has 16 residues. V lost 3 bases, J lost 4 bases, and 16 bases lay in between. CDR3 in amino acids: CASSIFLGTDYNEQFL. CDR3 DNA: TGTGCCAGTAGTATTTTTTTGGGGACGGATTACAATGAGCAGTTCTTA.

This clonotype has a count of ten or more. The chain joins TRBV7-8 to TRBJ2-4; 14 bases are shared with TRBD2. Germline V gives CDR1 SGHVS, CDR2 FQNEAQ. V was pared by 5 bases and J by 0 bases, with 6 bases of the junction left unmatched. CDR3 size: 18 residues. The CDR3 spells CASSGRLAGGLAKNIQYF. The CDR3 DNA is TGTGCCAGCAGCGGCCGACTAGCGGGAGGGCTAGCCAAAAACATTCAGTACTTC.

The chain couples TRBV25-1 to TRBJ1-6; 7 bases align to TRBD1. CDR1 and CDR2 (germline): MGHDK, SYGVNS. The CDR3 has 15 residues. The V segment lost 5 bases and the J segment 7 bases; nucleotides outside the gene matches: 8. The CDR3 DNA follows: TGTGCCAGCAGTACCGCTGACAGGGTCAATTCACCCCTCCACTTT. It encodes CASSTADRVNSPLHF.

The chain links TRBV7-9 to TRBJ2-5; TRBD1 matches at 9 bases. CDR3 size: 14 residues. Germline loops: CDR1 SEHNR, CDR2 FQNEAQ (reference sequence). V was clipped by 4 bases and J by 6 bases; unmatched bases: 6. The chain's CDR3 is CASSSRQGEKTQYF. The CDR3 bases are TGTGCCAGCAGCTCCAGACAGGGGGAAAAGACCCAGTACTTC.

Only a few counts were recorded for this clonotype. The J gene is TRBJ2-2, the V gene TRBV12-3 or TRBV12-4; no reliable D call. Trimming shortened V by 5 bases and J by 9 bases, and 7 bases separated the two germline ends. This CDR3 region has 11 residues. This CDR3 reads CASSTQWELFF. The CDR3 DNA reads TGTGCCAGCAGTACTCAGTGGGAGCTGTTTTTT.

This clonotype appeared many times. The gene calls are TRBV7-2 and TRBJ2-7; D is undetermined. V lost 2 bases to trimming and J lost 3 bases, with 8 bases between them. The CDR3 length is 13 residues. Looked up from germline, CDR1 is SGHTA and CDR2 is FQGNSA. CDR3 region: CASSLTDIYEQYF. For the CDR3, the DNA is TGTGCCAGCAGCTTAACTGATATCTACGAGCAGTACTTC.

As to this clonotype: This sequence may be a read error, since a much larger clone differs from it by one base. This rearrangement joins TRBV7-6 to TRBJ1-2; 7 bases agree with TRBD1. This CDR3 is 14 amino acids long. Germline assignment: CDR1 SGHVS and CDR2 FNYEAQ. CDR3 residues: CANSSDRDNYGYTF. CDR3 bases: TGTGCCAACAGCTCCGACAGGGATAACTATGGCTACACCTTC.

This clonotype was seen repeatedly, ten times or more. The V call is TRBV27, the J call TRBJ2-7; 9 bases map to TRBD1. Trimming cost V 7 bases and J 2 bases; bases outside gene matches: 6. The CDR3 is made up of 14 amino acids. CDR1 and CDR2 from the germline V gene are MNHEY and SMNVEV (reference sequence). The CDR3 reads CASNTGGTPYEQYF. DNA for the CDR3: TGTGCCAGCAACACAGGGGGCACCCCCTACGAGCAGTACTTC.

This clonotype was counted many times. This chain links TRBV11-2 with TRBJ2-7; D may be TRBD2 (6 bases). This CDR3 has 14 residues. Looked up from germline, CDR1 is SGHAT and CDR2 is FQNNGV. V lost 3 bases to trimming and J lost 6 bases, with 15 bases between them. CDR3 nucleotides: TGTGCCAGCAGCTTTTTCCGGGGGACCCCCGAGCAGTACTTC. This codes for CASSFFRGTPEQYF.

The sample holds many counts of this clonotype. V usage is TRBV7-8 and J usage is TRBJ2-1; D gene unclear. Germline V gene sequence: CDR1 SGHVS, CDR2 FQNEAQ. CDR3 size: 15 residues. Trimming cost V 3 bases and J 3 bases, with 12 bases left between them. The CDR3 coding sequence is TGTGCCAGCAGCTTCTCCCGAAGTTTCTACAATGAGCAGTTCTTC. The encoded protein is CASSFSRSFYNEQFF.

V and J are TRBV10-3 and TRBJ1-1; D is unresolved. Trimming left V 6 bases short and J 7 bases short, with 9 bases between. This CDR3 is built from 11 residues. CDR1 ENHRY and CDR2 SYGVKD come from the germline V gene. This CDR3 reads CAIREGGEAFF. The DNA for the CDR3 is TGTGCCATCAGAGAGGGCGGTGAAGCTTTCTTT.

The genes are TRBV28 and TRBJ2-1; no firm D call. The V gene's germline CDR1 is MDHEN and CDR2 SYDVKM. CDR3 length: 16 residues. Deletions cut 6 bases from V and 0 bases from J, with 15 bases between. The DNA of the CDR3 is TGTGCCAGCAGCCCCGACGACTCGATCTCCTACAATGAGCAGTTCTTC. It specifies CASSPDDSISYNEQFF.

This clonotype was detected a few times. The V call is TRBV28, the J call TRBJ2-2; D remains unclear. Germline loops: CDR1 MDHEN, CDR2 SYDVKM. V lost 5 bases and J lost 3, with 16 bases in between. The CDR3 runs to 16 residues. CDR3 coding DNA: TGTGCCAGCAGTACGGAAGAGGAAAGGGACACCGGGGAGCTGTTTTTT. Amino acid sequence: CASSTEEERDTGELFF. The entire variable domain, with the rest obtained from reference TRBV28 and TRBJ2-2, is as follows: DVKVTQSSRYLVKRTGEKVFLECVQDMDHENMFWYRQDPGLGLRLIYFSYDVKMKEKGDIPEGYSVSREKKERFSLILESASTNQTSMYLCASSTEEERDTGELFFGEGSRLTVL.

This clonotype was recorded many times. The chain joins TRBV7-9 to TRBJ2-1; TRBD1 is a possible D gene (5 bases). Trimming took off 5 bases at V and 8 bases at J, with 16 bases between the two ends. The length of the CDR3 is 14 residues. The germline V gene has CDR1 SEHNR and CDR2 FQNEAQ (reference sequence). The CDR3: CASSLQTMGHEQFF. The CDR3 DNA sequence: TGTGCCAGCAGCCTCCAAACCATGGGGCATGAGCAGTTCTTC.

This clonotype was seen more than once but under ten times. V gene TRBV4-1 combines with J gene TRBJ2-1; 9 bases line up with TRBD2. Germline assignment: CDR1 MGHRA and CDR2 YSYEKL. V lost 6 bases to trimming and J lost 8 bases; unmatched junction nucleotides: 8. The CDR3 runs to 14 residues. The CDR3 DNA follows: TGCGCCAGCAGACCCGGGACTAGCTATGATGAGCAGTTCTTC. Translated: CASRPGTSYDEQFF.

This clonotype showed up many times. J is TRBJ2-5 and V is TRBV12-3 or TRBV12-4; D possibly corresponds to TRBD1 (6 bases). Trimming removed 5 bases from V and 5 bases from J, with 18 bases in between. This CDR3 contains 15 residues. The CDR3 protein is CASSTTGHSRETQYF. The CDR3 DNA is TGTGCCAGCAGTACTACGGGACACTCGCGGGAGACCCAGTACTTC.

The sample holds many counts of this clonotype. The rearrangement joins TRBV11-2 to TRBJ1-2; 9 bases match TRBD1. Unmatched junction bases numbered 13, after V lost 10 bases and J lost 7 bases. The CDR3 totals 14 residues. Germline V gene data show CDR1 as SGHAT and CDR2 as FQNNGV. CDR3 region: CAILPRDRAFGYTF. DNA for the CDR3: TGTGCCATCCTGCCTCGGGACAGGGCGTTTGGCTACACCTTC.

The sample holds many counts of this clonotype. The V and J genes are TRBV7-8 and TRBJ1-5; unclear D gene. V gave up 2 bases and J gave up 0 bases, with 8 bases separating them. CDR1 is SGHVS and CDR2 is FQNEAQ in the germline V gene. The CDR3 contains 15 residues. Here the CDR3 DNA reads TGTGCCAGCAGCTTAAACCCCTATAGCAATCAGCCCCAGCATTTT. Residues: CASSLNPYSNQPQHF.

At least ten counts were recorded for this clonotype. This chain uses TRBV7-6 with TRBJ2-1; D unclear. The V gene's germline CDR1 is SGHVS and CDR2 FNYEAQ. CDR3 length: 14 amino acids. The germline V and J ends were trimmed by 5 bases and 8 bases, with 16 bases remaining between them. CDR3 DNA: TGTGCCAGCAGCGTGCGCCCCGGATTCCATGAGCAGTTCTTC. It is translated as CASSVRPGFHEQFF.

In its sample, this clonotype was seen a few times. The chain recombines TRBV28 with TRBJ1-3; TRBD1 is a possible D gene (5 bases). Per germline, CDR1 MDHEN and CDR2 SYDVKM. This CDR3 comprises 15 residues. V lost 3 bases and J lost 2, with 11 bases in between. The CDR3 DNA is TGTGCCAGCAGTTTGGCCGGGACGGCTGGAAACACCATATATTTT. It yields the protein CASSLAGTAGNTIYF.